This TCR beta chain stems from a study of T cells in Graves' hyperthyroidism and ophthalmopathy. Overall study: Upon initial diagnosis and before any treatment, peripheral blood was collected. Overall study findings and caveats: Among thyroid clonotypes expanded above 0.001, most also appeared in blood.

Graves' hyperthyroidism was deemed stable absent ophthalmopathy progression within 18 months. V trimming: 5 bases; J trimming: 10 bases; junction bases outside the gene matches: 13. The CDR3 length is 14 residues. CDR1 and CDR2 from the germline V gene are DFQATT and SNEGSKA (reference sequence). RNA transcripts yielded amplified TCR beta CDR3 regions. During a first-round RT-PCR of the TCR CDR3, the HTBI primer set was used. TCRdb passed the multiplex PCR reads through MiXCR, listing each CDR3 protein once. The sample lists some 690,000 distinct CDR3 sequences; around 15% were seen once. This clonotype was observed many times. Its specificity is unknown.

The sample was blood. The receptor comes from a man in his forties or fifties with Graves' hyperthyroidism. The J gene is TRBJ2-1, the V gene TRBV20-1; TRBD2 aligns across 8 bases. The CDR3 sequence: CSAHYTAGAGEQFF. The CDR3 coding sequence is TGCAGTGCTCATTATACAGCGGGAGCAGGAGAGCAGTTCTTC.